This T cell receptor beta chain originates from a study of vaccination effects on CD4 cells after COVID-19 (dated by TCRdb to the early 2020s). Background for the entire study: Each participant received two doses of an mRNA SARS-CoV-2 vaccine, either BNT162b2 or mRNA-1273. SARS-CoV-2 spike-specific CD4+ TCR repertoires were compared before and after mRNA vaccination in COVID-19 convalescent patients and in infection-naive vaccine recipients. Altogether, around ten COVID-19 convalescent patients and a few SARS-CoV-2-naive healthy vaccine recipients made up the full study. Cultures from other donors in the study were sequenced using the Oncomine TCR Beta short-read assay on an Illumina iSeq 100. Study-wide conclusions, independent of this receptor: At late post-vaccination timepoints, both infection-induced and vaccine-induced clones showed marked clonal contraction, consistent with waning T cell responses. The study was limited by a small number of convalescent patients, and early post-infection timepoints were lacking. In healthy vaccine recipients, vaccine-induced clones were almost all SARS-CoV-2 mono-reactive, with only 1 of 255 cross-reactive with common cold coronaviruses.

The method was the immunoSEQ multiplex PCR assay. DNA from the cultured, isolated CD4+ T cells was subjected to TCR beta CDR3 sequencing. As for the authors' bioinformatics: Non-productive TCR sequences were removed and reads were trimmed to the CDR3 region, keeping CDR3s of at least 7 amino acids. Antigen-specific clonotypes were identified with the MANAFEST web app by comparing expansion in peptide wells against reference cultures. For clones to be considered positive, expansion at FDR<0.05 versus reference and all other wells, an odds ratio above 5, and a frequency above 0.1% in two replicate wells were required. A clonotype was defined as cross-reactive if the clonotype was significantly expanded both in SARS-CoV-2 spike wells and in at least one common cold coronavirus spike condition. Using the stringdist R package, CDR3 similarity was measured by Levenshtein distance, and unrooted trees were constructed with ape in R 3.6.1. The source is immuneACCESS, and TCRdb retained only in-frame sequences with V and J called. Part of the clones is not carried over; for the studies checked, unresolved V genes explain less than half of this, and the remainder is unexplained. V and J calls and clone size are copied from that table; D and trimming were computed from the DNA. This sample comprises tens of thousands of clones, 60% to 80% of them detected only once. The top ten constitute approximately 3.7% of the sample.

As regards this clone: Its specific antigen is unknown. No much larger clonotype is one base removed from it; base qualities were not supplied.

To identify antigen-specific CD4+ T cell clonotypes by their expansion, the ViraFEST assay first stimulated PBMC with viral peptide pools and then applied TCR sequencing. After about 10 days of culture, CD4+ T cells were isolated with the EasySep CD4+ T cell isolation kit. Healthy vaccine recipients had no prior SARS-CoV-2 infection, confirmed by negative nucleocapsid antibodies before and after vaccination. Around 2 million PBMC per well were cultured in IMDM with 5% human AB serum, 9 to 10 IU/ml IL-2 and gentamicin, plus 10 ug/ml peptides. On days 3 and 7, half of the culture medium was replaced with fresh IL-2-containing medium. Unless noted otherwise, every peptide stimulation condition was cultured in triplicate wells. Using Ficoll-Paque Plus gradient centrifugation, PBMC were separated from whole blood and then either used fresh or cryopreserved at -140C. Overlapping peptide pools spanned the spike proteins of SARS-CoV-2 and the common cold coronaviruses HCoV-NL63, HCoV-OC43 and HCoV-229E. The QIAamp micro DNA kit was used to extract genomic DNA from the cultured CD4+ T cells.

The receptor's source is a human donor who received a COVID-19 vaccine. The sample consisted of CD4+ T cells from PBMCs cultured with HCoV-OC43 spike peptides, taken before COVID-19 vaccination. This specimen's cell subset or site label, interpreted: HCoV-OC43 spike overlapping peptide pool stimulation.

CDR3 loop: CASRTSPHRGMDEQYV. The nucleotide sequence reads as follows: TGTGCCAGCAGAACCTCACCCCACAGGGGAATGGACGAGCAGTACGTC. The chain links TRBV2 with TRBJ2-7; TRBD1 matches 7 bases in the middle. CDR1 SNHLY and CDR2 FYNNEI were looked up in the germline V gene. Trimming accounts for 6 bases at V and 5 bases at J, while the number of junction bases matched to no gene is 16. The CDR3 runs 16 residues from the cysteine to the valine. CDR3 DNA is the only sequence kept; it has 48 bases, read in frame from the first base.